Shown below are 6 T cell receptor beta chains from a single sample sequenced in a study of human T cells and chemical hapten exposure. MiXCR was run by TCRdb on the RACE reads, yielding one entry per CDR3 protein. The sample has about 97,000 distinct CDR3 sequences; 27% are singletons. Time point specified: patch test 3, about 24 weeks after DPC sensitization. Specified treatment: therapeutic diphenylcyclopropenone sensitization with weekly scalp DPC. Here the sequenced sample was whole blood, taken in connection with sensitization to the hapten diphenylcyclopropenone (DPC). The receptors here all came from a man aged 35 to 55 with alopecia areata. Some clones in this sample may be carry-over from other donors' samples.

This clonotype was seen a handful of times. The rearrangement uses TRBV20-1 and TRBJ2-7; maybe TRBD1 (5 bases). The length of the CDR3 is 14 residues. Trimming cost V 6 bases and J 1 base, with 16 bases left between them. CDR1 and CDR2 (germline): DFQATT, SNEGSKA (reference sequence). CDR3 nucleotide sequence: TGCAGTGCCTATCTCAGGGCCAGATCCTACGAGCAGTACTTC. It translates to CSAYLRARSYEQYF.

This clonotype was observed a handful of times. The chain uses TRBV7-2 and TRBJ2-3, with D perhaps matching TRBD1 or TRBD2 (6 bases each). Germline loops: CDR1 SGHTA, CDR2 FQGNSA. With 1 base removed from V and 3 bases from J, the gap between germline ends came to 11 bases. CDR3 length: 15 residues. CDR3 in amino acids: CASSLDGGATDTQYF. In nucleotides, the CDR3 is TGTGCCAGCAGCTTAGACGGGGGCGCGACAGATACGCAGTATTTT.

The chain links TRBV20-1 to TRBJ2-6, with D uncertain. This CDR3 is built from 16 residues. Trimming stripped 5 bases from V and 2 bases from J, with 16 bases between. CDR1 and CDR2 from the germline V gene are DFQATT and SNEGSKA (reference sequence). The DNA for the CDR3 is TGCAGTGCTTCGTCCAGGTTCCCCGCTGGGGCCAACGTCCTGACTTTC. It translates to CSASSRFPAGANVLTF.

This clonotype was detected only a few times. The chain couples TRBV5-1 to TRBJ1-6; 8 positions agree with TRBD1. The V segment lost 7 bases and the J segment 6 bases; nucleotides outside the gene matches: 0. From germline, CDR1 is SGHRS and CDR2 YFSETQ. CDR3 length equals 12 residues. The CDR3 nucleotides are TGCGCCAGCGGACAGGGTAATTCACCCCTCCACTTT. This sequence encodes CASGQGNSPLHF.

V gene TRBV6-5 combines with J gene TRBJ2-1, with 9 bases aligning to TRBD1. CDR1 and CDR2 (germline): MNHEY, SVGAGI. The V segment lost 4 bases and the J segment 7 bases; nucleotides outside the gene matches: 17. This CDR3 spans 18 amino acids. This chain's CDR3 is CASSSQNRDRVWRNEQFF. The DNA of the CDR3 is TGTGCCAGCAGTTCCCAGAACCGGGACAGGGTTTGGCGTAATGAGCAGTTCTTC.

The rearrangement links TRBV28 to TRBJ1-1; D is possibly TRBD1 (5 bases). Germline CDR1 and CDR2: MDHEN and SYDVKM. Trimming pared 4 bases from V and 3 bases from J, leaving 18 bases between. This CDR3 is 16 amino acids long. For the CDR3, the DNA is TGTGCCAGCAGTTCCTTCCCCGGACAAATGGACACTGAAGCTTTCTTT. Translation: CASSSFPGQMDTEAFF.